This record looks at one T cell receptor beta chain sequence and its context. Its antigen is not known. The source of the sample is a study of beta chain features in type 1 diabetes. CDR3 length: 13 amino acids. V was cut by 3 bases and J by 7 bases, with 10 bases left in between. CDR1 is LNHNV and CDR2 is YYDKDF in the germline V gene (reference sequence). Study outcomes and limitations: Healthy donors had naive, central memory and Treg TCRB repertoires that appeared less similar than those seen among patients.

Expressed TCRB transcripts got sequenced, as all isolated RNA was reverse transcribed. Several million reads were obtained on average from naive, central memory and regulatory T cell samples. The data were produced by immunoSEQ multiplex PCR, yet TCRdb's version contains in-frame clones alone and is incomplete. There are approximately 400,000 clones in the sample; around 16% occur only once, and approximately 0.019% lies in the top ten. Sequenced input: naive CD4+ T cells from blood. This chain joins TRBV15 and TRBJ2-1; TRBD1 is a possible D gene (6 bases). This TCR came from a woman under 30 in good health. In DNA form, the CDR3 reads TGTGCCACCAGCAGGGGGGCAGGGAATGAGCAGTTCTTC. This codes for CATSRGAGNEQFF.